The entry below gives a single TCR beta chain sequence along with its context. Antigen unknown. The ends were cut back, 4 bases at V and 5 bases at J, with 2 bases in the middle. The CDR3 length is 11 residues. Germline CDR1 is KGHDR and CDR2 is SFDVKD. Profiling relied on immunoSEQ multiplex PCR, and the TCRdb table lists in-frame clones only, not all of them. The profile shows some 130,000 clones, about nine tenths of them singletons. The data derive from a study of T cell responses to AZD1222 COVID-19 vaccine. Study-wide results and caveats: Clonal diversity may have been underestimated, and the donors were mostly white British, with more females than males. Unmutated variant regions reportedly attract nearly half of all spike-specific TCRs. Only five or six people who got AZD1222 tested seropositive at baseline.

Recipients boosted at about 4 weeks or about 12 weeks are pooled. The starting material was peripheral blood, obtained 28 days after the second AZD1222 dose. This sequence joins TRBV24-1 and TRBJ2-1; no clear D. This clonotype was sampled from an adult who received the AZD1222 COVID-19 vaccine. This CDR3 reads CATSDNNEQFF. CDR3 in DNA: TGTGCCACCAGTGACAACAATGAGCAGTTCTTC.